This T cell receptor (beta chain) was sequenced during a study of T cells in Graves' hyperthyroidism and ophthalmopathy. For the diagnoses, clinical symptoms, serum thyroxine and TRAb, thyroid ultrasound and orbital computed tomography were used. Template material for amplifying TCR beta CDR3 regions consisted of RNA transcripts. Primed by the HTBI set, a first-round RT-PCR was run on the TCR CDR3. TCRdb re-called the multiplex PCR reads through MiXCR, storing one row per CDR3 protein. The table lists 500,000 to 650,000 distinct CDR3 sequences, 40% to 55% of them singletons, with about two fifths in the top ten. There are 13 residues in the CDR3. V lost 7 bases and J lost 2, with 12 bases in between. CDR1 and CDR2 (germline): SGHKS, YYEKEE (reference sequence).

The gene calls are TRBV5-5 and TRBJ2-5; no clear D. This clonotype was sampled from an adult woman with Graves' disease, either hyperthyroidism or ophthalmopathy (not recorded which). What was sequenced was peripheral blood or thyroid tissue (not recorded which). The CDR3 protein is CASGRAQQETQYF. The CDR3 nucleotides read TGTGCCAGCGGACGGGCCCAACAAGAGACCCAGTACTTC.